This T cell receptor (beta chain) was recovered during a study of T-cell memory formation after mild COVID-19. Study results and limitations: There was no confirmation that second-wave clones peaking on day 37 were SARS-CoV-2 specific.

Concerning this clonotype: Its antigen is not identified.

After 5'RACE with constant-segment primers, TCR alpha and TCR beta cDNA libraries carrying sample barcodes and UMIs were obtained. TCRdb fed the 5' RACE reads into MiXCR, producing one record per CDR3 protein. The sample lists about 130,000 distinct CDR3 sequences, approximately 16% occurring once. There are 14 residues in the CDR3. With 3 bases removed from V and 5 bases from J, the gap between germline ends came to 12 bases. Germline-derived CDR1 and CDR2 are SGHTA and FQGNSA. The TCR was taken from an adult woman who had mild COVID-19 (a few samples of this study predate the infection). Cell type and time point are not known. What was sequenced was PBMCs or a T cell subset sorted from them (not recorded which). The chain carries TRBV7-2 and TRBJ2-3; tentatively, D is TRBD1 (6 bases). The CDR3 nucleotides are TGTGCCAGCAGCTTTTTATTAGGGGGAGATACGCAGTATTTT. Encoded protein: CASSFLLGGDTQYF.